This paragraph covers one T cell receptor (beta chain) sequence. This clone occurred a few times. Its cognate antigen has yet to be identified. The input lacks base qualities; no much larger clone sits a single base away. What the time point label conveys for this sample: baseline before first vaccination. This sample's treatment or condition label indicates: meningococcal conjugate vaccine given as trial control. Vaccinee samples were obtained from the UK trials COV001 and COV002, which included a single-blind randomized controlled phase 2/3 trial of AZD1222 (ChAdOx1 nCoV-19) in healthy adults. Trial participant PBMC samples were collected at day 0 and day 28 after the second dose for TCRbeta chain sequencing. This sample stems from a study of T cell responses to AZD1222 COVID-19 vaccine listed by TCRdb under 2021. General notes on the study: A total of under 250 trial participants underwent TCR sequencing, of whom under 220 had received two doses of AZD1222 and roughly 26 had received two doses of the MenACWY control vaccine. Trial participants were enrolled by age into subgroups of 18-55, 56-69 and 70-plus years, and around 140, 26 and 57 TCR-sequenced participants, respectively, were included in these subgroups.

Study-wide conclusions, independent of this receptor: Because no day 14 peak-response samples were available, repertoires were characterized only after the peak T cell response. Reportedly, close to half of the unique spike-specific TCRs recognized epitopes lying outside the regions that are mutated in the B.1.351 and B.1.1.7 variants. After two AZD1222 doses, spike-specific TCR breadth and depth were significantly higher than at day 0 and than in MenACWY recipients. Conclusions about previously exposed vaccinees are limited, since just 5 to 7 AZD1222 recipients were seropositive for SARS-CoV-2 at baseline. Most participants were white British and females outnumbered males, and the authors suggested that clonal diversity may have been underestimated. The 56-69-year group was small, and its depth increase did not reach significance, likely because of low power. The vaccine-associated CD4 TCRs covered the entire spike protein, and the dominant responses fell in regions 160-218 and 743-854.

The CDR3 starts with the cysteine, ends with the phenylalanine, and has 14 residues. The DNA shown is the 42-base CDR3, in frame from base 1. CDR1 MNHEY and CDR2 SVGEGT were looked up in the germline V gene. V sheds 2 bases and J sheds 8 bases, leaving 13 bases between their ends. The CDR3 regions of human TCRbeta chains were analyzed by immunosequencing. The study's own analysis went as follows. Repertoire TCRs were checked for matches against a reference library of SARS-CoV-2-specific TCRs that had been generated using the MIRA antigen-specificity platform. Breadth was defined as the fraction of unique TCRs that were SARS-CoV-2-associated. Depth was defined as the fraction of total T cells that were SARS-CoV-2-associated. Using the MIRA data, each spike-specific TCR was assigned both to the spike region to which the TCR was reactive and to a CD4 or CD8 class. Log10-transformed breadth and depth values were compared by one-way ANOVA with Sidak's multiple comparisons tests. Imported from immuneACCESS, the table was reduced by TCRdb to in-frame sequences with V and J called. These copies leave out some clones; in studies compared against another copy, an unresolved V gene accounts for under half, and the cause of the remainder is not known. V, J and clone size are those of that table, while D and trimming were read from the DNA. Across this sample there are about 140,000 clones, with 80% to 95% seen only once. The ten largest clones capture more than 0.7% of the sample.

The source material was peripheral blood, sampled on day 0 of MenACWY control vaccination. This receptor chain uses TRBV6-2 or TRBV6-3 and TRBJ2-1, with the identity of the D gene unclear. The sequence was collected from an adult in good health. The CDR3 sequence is CASSYVQVGDEQFF. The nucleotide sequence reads TGTGCCAGCAGTTACGTTCAGGTTGGGGATGAGCAGTTCTTC.